This T cell receptor (beta chain) was sequenced during a study of blood T cells in healthy people across ages. Overall study: About one barcoded beta molecule per two T cells was the capture yield of template switching.

Study outcomes and limitations: Strong correlation existed between TCR beta diversity and naive T cell percentage.

Per the germline V gene, CDR1 is SQVTM and CDR2 is ANQGSEA. CDR3 length equals 12 residues. Points on this clonotype: Its antigen is currently unknown.

Primers used in a second PCR of roughly 6 to 11 cycles were a sample-barcoded 5' primer and a J-beta primer mix. TCRdb reprocessed the 5' RACE reads via MiXCR and lists one record per CDR3 protein. The table records more than 550,000 distinct CDR3 sequences, about 20% of them present only once. Drawn from each donor were ten milliliters of peripheral blood. This sequence was found in a man between 70 and 80 years old in good health. The sample comprised blood. The chain employs TRBV29-1 and TRBJ2-7, with unresolved D. The J call is in doubt because the DNA end fits TRBJ2-1 better. The DNA of the CDR3 is TGCAGCGGAGACACCGTAAGGGCTGAGCAGTTCTTC. Residues: CSGDTVRAEQFF.